The clone carrying this T cell receptor beta chain was counted between two and nine times. No antigen is known for it. The sample is drawn from a study of identical twins. The study, taken as a whole, reports: For cord blood, abundant beta clonotypes had fewer insertions, unlike memory repertoires, which showed none. It was possible that invariant MAIT and iNKT cells partly confounded the zero-insertion analyses.

A universal primer site came from template switching; cDNA carried unique molecular identifiers. TCRdb ran MiXCR on the 5' RACE reads and lists one entry per CDR3 protein. The table records roughly 1.6 million distinct CDR3 sequences, under 35% of them present only once. The CDR3 contains 17 residues. Germline V gene sequence: CDR1 MNHNY, CDR2 SVGAGI (reference sequence). Losses at the gene ends were 2 bases for V and 2 bases for J; bases not matched to a gene: 8. The sequence came from a newborn girl in good health. The sample taken for sequencing was cord blood. V gene TRBV6-6 combines with J gene TRBJ2-3; TRBD2 agrees at 9 bases. CDR3 region: CASSYPAGGYSTDTQYF. As DNA, the CDR3 is TGTGCCAGCAGTTACCCGGCGGGGGGGTATTCCACAGATACGCAGTATTTT.